This entry lists 12 T cell receptor beta chains sequenced from one sample in a study of graft-versus-host responses after intestinal transplantation. Their antigens remain unidentified. Some clones are missing from TCRdb's copy, which holds only in-frame ones; the method was immunoSEQ multiplex PCR. Of approximately 75,000 clones listed, almost 90% are singletons. Specimen: unstimulated CD8+ T cells sorted from spleen or lymph node cells, collected before transplant. These receptors originate from a human donor who was the organ donor for an intestinal transplant.

V usage is TRBV7-9 and J usage is TRBJ2-7; TRBD1 matches 8 bases. The V segment lost 5 bases and the J segment 4 bases; nucleotides outside the gene matches: 10. Germline CDR1 reads SEHNR; CDR2 reads FQNEAQ (reference sequence). This CDR3 has 15 amino acids. The CDR3 sequence is CASSPYGTGEYEQYV. CDR3 nucleotide sequence: TGTGCCAGCAGCCCCTATGGGACAGGTGAATACGAGCAGTACGTC.

This rearrangement joins TRBV19 to TRBJ2-3, with a weak D call TRBD1 (6 bases). CDR3 length: 14 residues. Germline V gene lookup returns CDR1 LNHDA and CDR2 SQIVND (reference sequence). Trimming took 5 bases from V and 4 from J, leaving 13 bases between them. CDR3 in DNA: TGTGCCAGTAGTGGGACAACAGGACCAGATACGCAGTATTTT. Its protein is CASSGTTGPDTQYF. The full variable domain, rest sourced from reference TRBV19 and TRBJ2-3, is DGGITQSPKYLFRKEGQNVTLSCEQNLNHDAMYWYRQDPGQGLRLIYYSQIVNDFQKGDIAEGYSVSREKKESFPLTVTSAQKNPTAFYLCASSGTTGPDTQYFGPGTRLTVL.

This chain links TRBV4-1 with TRBJ2-5, with D possibly TRBD2 on 5 matching bases. Germline V gene data show CDR1 as MGHRA and CDR2 as YSYEKL. The CDR3 has 16 amino acids. V lost 0 bases and J lost 3, with 14 bases in between. CDR3 sequence (DNA): TGCGCCAGCAGCCAAGATAGACTTCTACTAGAAGAGACCCAGTACTTC. Amino acids: CASSQDRLLLEETQYF.

This chain joins TRBV27 and TRBJ2-3; TRBD1 is a possible D gene (5 bases). The CDR3 is 11 amino acids. V gave up 7 bases and J gave up 6 bases, with 8 bases separating them. Germline values: CDR1 MNHEY, CDR2 SMNVEV (reference sequence). The DNA for the CDR3 is TGTGCCAGCACTAGGGGCGATACGCAGTATTTT. Translated: CASTRGDTQYF.

The J gene is TRBJ2-3, the V gene TRBV6-1, with D perhaps matching TRBD1 (6 bases). The CDR3 length is 15 residues. Trimming removed 3 bases at V and 6 bases at J, with 16 bases between. Germline CDR1 reads MNHNS; CDR2 reads SASEGT. CDR3 in DNA: TGTGCCAGCAGTGAGGAGTCAGGGGCAGTGGATACGCAGTATTTT. This gives the protein CASSEESGAVDTQYF.

The chain has TRBV11-2 and TRBJ1-1, with D maybe TRBD1 (5 bases). Germline V lookup: CDR1 SGHAT, CDR2 FQNNGV. The CDR3 totals 18 residues. V was cut by 0 bases and J by 1 base, with 18 bases left in between. The DNA for the CDR3 is TGTGCCAGCAGCTTAGATCGGCTTGGACACAGAAGGAACACTGAAGCTTTCTTT. Translated, it gives CASSLDRLGHRRNTEAFF.

The chain has TRBV7-9 and TRBJ1-6; D uncertain. The CDR3 loop spans 16 amino acids. Germline V gives CDR1 SEHNR, CDR2 FQNEAQ (reference sequence). The ends were cut back, 5 bases at V and 10 bases at J, with 21 bases in the middle. CDR3 DNA: TGTGCCAGCAGCAATTTCGTGAGTCAGGCTCAATCACCCCTCCACTTT. The encoded protein is CASSNFVSQAQSPLHF.

J is TRBJ2-7 and V is TRBV29-1, with D possibly being TRBD2 (5 bases). The CDR3 totals 11 residues. The germline V gene encodes CDR1 SQVTM and CDR2 ANQGSEA. V lost 6 bases to trimming and J lost 4 bases, with 10 bases between them. CDR3 coding DNA: TGCAGCGTGGGAGAAGGATACGAGCAGTACGTC. This encodes CSVGEGYEQYV.

This rearrangement joins TRBV2 to TRBJ1-1; possibly TRBD1 for D (6 bases). The CDR3 sequence is 14 residues long. The germline V gene encodes CDR1 SNHLY and CDR2 FYNNEI. V was pared by 3 bases and J by 6 bases, with 14 bases between. DNA of the CDR3: TGTGCCAGCAGTGATTGGGGGGGGCGGCCTGAAGCTTTCTTT. This sequence encodes CASSDWGGRPEAFF.

The chain carries TRBV7-9 and TRBJ1-5; D remains unclear. There are 12 residues in the CDR3. The germline gives CDR1 SEHNR, CDR2 FQNEAQ (reference sequence). Deletions cut 8 bases from V and 0 bases from J, with 5 bases between. The CDR3 DNA reads as TGTGCCAGCCAGTATAGCAATCAGCCCCAGCATTTT. Residues: CASQYSNQPQHF.

The chain employs TRBV6-5 and TRBJ1-2; the D gene is possibly TRBD1 (6 bases). CDR3 size: 14 residues. Germline V gene sequence: CDR1 MNHEY, CDR2 SVGAGI. V was clipped by 7 bases and J by 6 bases, with 18 bases between them. CDR3 nucleotide sequence: TGTGCCAGCACCGCGGGGGCGACACGGAATGGCTACACCTTC. Its translation is CASTAGATRNGYTF.

This chain links TRBV30 with TRBJ1-5, with D unresolved. The CDR3 has 14 amino acids. V was pared by 4 bases and J by 1 base, with 11 bases between. Germline loops: CDR1 GTSNPN, CDR2 SVGIG (reference sequence). As DNA, the CDR3 is TGTGCCTGGAACCAACAACTAAGCAATCAGCCCCAGCATTTT. Protein sequence: CAWNQQLSNQPQHF.